Reported below is one T cell receptor (beta chain). The antigen is undetermined. Germline loops: CDR1 KGHSH, CDR2 LQKENI. This CDR3 is built from 14 residues. V shed 6 bases and J shed 3 bases, with 15 bases lying between them. The data were obtained in a study of T cell responses to AZD1222 COVID-19 vaccine. General study results and limits: Vaccine-related CD4 TCRs covered spike, predominating at 160-218 and 743-854.

Clones were read by immunoSEQ multiplex PCR, and TCRdb kept only the in-frame ones, dropping some. The listing records about 140,000 clones. The chain employs TRBV18 and TRBJ2-7; the D call may be TRBD1 or TRBD2 (5 bases each). This clonotype was sampled from an adult in good health. Source material: peripheral blood. The CDR3 reads CASSLLGELYEQYF. The CDR3 nucleotides are TGTGCCAGCTCCCTCTTGGGGGAGCTCTACGAGCAGTACTTC.